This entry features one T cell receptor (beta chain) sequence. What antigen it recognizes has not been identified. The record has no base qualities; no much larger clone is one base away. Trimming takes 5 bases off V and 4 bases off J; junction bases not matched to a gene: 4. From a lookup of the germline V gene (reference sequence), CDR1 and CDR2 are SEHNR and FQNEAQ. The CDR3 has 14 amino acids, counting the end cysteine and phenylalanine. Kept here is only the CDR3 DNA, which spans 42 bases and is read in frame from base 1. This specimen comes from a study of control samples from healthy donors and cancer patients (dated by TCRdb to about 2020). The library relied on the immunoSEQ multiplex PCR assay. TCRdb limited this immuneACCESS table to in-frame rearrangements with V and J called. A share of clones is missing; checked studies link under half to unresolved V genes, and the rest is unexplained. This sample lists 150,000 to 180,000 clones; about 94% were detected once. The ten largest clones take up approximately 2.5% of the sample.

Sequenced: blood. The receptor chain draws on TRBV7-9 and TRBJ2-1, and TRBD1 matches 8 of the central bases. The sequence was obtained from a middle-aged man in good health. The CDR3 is CASSPRTGYNEQFF. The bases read TGTGCCAGCAGCCCGCGGACAGGGTACAATGAGCAGTTCTTC.